A single sample gave rise to the 19 T cell receptor beta chains below, sequenced in a study of blood T cell repertoires in COVID-19. Assay: immunoSEQ multiplex PCR; the TCRdb copy retains only in-frame clones and omits some. The table has about 190,000 clones, 86% seen once. The sequenced sample was PBMCs or T cells enriched from blood (not recorded which). The source of these receptors is a man between 35 and 55 years old with acute COVID-19.

The V gene is TRBV24-1, the J gene TRBJ1-2, with 9 bases matching TRBD1. The CDR3 spans 15 residues. Unmatched junction bases numbered 7, after V lost 3 bases and J lost 6 bases. Germline lookup yields CDR1 KGHDR and CDR2 SFDVKD. CDR3 loop: CATSDGGQGRDGYTF. In DNA, the CDR3 is TGTGCCACCAGTGATGGTGGACAGGGGAGGGATGGCTACACCTTC.

The chain combines TRBV2 with TRBJ1-4; D unclear. There are 11 residues in the CDR3. V was cut by 10 bases and J by 6 bases, with 9 bases left in between. The V gene's germline CDR1 is SNHLY and CDR2 FYNNEI. The chain's CDR3 is CATRPYEKLFF. The CDR3 region has the DNA TGTGCCACCCGTCCTTATGAAAAACTGTTTTTT.

The chain recombines TRBV24-1 with TRBJ2-3, with 9 nucleotides matching TRBD1. In germline, CDR1 is KGHDR, CDR2 SFDVKD. The CDR3 contains 16 residues. With 4 bases clipped from V and 4 bases from J, the junction kept 8 bases outside the gene matches. CDR3 DNA sequence: TGTGCCACCAGTGACCGGACAGGGGAGGGCCCAGATACGCAGTATTTT. Amino acids: CATSDRTGEGPDTQYF.

The chain is built from TRBV28 and TRBJ2-5; possible D gene TRBD2, 6 bases. Germline CDR1 reads MDHEN; CDR2 reads SYDVKM. Trimming took off 2 bases at V and 4 bases at J, with 14 bases between the two ends. The CDR3 sequence is 15 residues long. Here the CDR3 reads CASSLRQGGSETQYF. In nucleotides, the CDR3 is TGTGCCAGCAGTTTAAGGCAGGGAGGTTCAGAGACCCAGTACTTC.

V usage is TRBV7-8 and J usage is TRBJ1-5; tentative D call: TRBD1 (6 bases). The CDR3 has 16 amino acids. Trimming shortened V by 5 bases and J by 2 bases, and 16 bases separated the two germline ends. Germline V gene data show CDR1 as SGHVS and CDR2 as FQNEAQ. CDR3 residues: CASSPAPRGGNQPQHF. The CDR3 nucleotides read TGTGCCAGCAGCCCAGCCCCCAGGGGTGGCAATCAGCCCCAGCATTTT.

The CDR3 coding sequence is TGTGCCTGGAGTCGTGGGGACAGTTATCAGCCCCAGCATTTT. Translating it yields CAWSRGDSYQPQHF. The chain uses TRBV30 and TRBJ1-5; TRBD1 aligns across 7 bases. Germline trimming cut 2 bases from V and 5 bases from J; bases unmatched to any gene: 6. The CDR3 sequence is 14 residues long. The germline V gene has CDR1 GTSNPN and CDR2 SVGIG (reference sequence).

For the CDR3, the DNA is TGTGCCAGCAGTTACGGGAGTTTCACTAATGAAAAACTGTTTTTT. It codes for CASSYGSFTNEKLFF. This chain joins TRBV6-5 and TRBJ1-4; D gene uncertain. Germline lookup yields CDR1 MNHEY and CDR2 SVGAGI. The CDR3 is 15 residues long. V was trimmed by 2 bases and J by 2 bases, leaving 9 bases between them.

V usage is TRBV19 and J usage is TRBJ2-2, with TRBD2 as a possible D gene (5 bases). The CDR3 totals 13 residues. The V end was cut by 7 bases, the J end by 3 bases, with 9 bases between. Germline CDR1 LNHDA, CDR2 SQIVND (reference sequence). CDR3 residues: CASMSGYTGELFF. CDR3 nucleotide sequence: TGTGCCAGTATGTCGGGGTACACCGGGGAGCTGTTTTTT.

The chain has TRBV5-1 and TRBJ2-3, with TRBD1 matching 7 bases. The trim removed 3 bases at V and 6 bases at J, leaving 10 bases unmatched. There are 15 residues in the CDR3. Germline V lookup: CDR1 SGHRS, CDR2 YFSETQ. The CDR3 here is CASSSGTVVSDTQYF. The CDR3 coding sequence is TGCGCCAGCAGCTCCGGGACAGTCGTATCGGATACGCAGTATTTT.

This chain uses TRBV5-1 with TRBJ2-1, with D perhaps TRBD1 (6 bases). Germline values: CDR1 SGHRS, CDR2 YFSETQ. CDR3 length: 14 residues. Trimming removed 4 bases at V and 7 bases at J, with 15 bases between. CDR3 region: CASSDGQLTNEQFF. The CDR3 nucleotides are TGCGCCAGCAGCGATGGACAGTTAACAAATGAGCAGTTCTTC.

The chain has TRBV3-1 (or the pseudogene TRBV3-2) and TRBJ2-7; 11 bases are a match to TRBD2. Germline CDR1 LGHDT, CDR2 YNNKEL (reference sequence). CDR3 length equals 14 residues. The V and J ends lost 1 base and 6 bases, in that order; junction bases with no gene match: 2. For the CDR3, the DNA is TGTGCCAGCAGCCAAGGGCTAGCGGGAGGCGAGCAGTACTTC. It translates to CASSQGLAGGEQYF.

In this sample, this clone turned up a few times. The genes are TRBV25-1 and TRBJ2-5, with 8 bases identical to TRBD2. Unmatched junction bases numbered 5, after V lost 5 bases and J lost 0 bases. This CDR3 comprises 15 residues. Germline lookup yields CDR1 MGHDK and CDR2 SYGVNS. CDR3 sequence reads: CASSMERENQETQYF. The CDR3 DNA reads as TGTGCCAGCAGTATGGAGCGGGAGAACCAAGAGACCCAGTACTTC.

V gene TRBV7-3 combines with J gene TRBJ2-1, with 9 bases matching TRBD2. Unmatched junction bases numbered 7, after V lost 3 bases and J lost 7 bases. Looked up from germline, CDR1 is SGHTA and CDR2 is FQGTGA. This CDR3 contains 15 residues. CDR3 loop: CASSFLAGVANEQFF. CDR3 bases: TGTGCCAGCAGCTTCTTAGCGGGAGTAGCGAATGAGCAGTTCTTC.

The chain combines TRBV19 with TRBJ1-3, with 7 positions matching TRBD1. The germline gives CDR1 LNHDA, CDR2 SQIVND (reference sequence). V was pared by 10 bases and J by 0 bases, with 9 bases of the junction left unmatched. This CDR3 region has 15 residues. CDR3 loop: CATRDSLYSGNTIYF. The CDR3 nucleotides read TGTGCCACCCGGGACAGCCTATACTCTGGAAACACCATATATTTT. Complete variable domain (other parts from reference TRBV19 and TRBJ1-3): DGGITQSPKYLFRKEGQNVTLSCEQNLNHDAMYWYRQDPGQGLRLIYYSQIVNDFQKGDIAEGYSVSREKKESFPLTVTSAQKNPTAFYLCATRDSLYSGNTIYFGEGSWLTVV.

The chain has TRBV10-1 and TRBJ1-5, with a tentative D call TRBD1 (6 bases). Germline CDR1 reads WNHNN; CDR2 reads SYGVQD (reference sequence). The CDR3 has 16 amino acids. Deletions cut 5 bases from V and 4 bases from J, with 18 bases between. CDR3 residues: CASSLRGGAKNQPQHF. Here the CDR3 DNA reads TGCGCCAGCAGTCTCCGGGGGGGCGCGAAGAATCAGCCCCAGCATTTT.

This chain links TRBV11-2 with TRBJ2-7; 7 positions agree with TRBD2. The CDR3 has 14 amino acids. Losses at the gene ends were 1 base for V and 4 bases for J; bases not matched to a gene: 4. Per the germline V gene, CDR1 is SGHAT and CDR2 is FQNNGV. CDR3 sequence (DNA): TGTGCCAGCAGCTTAGGCGGGAGCTGGTACGAGCAGTACTTC. As protein: CASSLGGSWYEQYF. Full variable domain (missing parts from reference TRBV11-2 and TRBJ2-7): EAGVAQSPRYKIIEKRQSVAFWCNPISGHATLYWYQQILGQGPKLLIQFQNNGVVDDSQLPKDRFSAERLKGVDSTLKIQPAKLEDSAVYLCASSLGGSWYEQYFGPGTRLTVT.

The chain links TRBV5-5 to TRBJ1-4, with 10 nucleotides matching TRBD1. The CDR3 consists of 14 residues. The germline V gene has CDR1 SGHKS and CDR2 YYEKEE (reference sequence). The trim removed 4 bases at V and 8 bases at J, leaving 5 bases unmatched. CDR3 coding DNA: TGTGCCAGCAGCCGGACAGGGGGTGTGGAAAAACTGTTTTTT. Translated: CASSRTGGVEKLFF.

The chain uses TRBV19 and TRBJ2-5; TRBD2 agrees at 7 bases. V was clipped by 5 bases and J by 5 bases; unmatched bases: 8. Germline assignment: CDR1 LNHDA and CDR2 SQIVND (reference sequence). This CDR3 has 14 amino acids. The CDR3, as DNA: TGTGCCAGTAGTTCAAGACTAGCTCGGGAGACCCAGTACTTC. Translating it yields CASSSRLARETQYF.

The sample holds one count of this clone. The chain has TRBV2 and TRBJ1-6; 9 bases are shared with TRBD1. J lost 7 bases, V lost 6 bases, and 4 bases had no gene match. The germline V gene encodes CDR1 SNHLY and CDR2 FYNNEI. The CDR3 extends over 14 amino acids. CDR3 loop: CASRGQGENSPLHF. For the CDR3, the DNA is TGTGCCAGCAGGGGACAGGGAGAGAATTCACCCCTCCACTTT.